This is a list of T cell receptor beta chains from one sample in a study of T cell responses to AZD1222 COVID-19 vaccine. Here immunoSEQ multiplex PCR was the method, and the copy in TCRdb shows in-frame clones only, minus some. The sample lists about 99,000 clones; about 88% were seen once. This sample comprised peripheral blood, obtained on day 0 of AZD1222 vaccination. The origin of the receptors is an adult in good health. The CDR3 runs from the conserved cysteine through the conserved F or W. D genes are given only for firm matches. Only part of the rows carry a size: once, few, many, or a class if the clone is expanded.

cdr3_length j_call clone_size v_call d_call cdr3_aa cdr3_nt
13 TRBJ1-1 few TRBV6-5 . CASSYAGNTEAFF TGTGCCAGCAGTTACGCGGGGAACACTGAAGCTTTCTTT
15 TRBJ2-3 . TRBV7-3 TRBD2 CASSRLAGGGDTQYF TGTGCCAGCAGCCGACTAGCGGGGGGTGGAGATACGCAGTATTTT
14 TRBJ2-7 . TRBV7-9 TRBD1 CASSSRDSPYEQYF TGTGCCAGCAGCTCCCGGGACAGCCCCTACGAGCAGTACTTC
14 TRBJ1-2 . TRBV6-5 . CASTTNTDGHGYTF TGTGCCAGCACGACCAACACGGACGGGCATGGCTACACCTTC
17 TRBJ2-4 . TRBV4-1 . CASSQAVGAKAKNIQYF TGCGCCAGCAGCCAAGCTGTGGGGGCAAAAGCCAAAAACATTCAGTACTTC
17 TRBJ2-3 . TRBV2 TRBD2 CASSGFSGGALTDTQYF TGTGCCAGCAGTGGGTTTAGCGGGGGCGCACTCACAGATACGCAGTATTTT
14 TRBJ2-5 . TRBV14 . CASSQGYRKETQYF TGTGCCAGCAGCCAAGGTTACAGAAAAGAGACCCAGTACTTC
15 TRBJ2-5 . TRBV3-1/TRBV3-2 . CASSQGSGGQETQYF TGTGCCAGCAGCCAAGGCTCTGGGGGTCAAGAGACCCAGTACTTC
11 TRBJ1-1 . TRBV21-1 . CAIKEGGEAFF TGTGCCATAAAAGAAGGGGGTGAAGCTTTCTTT
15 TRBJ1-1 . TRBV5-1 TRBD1 CASSVQGEGGTEAFF TGCGCCAGCAGCGTCCAGGGGGAAGGTGGCACTGAAGCTTTCTTT
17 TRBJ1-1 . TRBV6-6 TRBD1 CASSPGQGIGMNTEAFF TGTGCCAGCAGTCCGGGACAGGGAATAGGGATGAACACTGAAGCTTTCTTT
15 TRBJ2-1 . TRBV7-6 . CASSLGGVTGSEQFF TGTGCCAGCAGCCTGGGGGGGGTGACAGGGAGTGAGCAGTTCTTC
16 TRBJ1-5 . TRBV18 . CASSAEIRGQGQPQHF TGTGCCAGCTCAGCCGAAATCCGGGGGCAGGGTCAGCCCCAGCATTTT
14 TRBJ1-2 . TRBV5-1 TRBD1 CASSAGQGDYGYTF TGCGCCAGCAGCGCGGGACAGGGTGACTATGGCTACACCTTC
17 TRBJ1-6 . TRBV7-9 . CASSLGSGSSYNSPLHF TGTGCCAGCAGCTTAGGATCCGGGAGCTCCTATAATTCACCCCTCCACTTT
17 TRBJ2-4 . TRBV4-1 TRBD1 CASSQDSRGTGRNIQYF TGCGCCAGCAGCCAAGATTCACGCGGGACAGGCCGAAACATTCAGTACTTC
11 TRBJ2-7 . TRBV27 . CASSFPYEQYF TGTGCCAGCAGTTTCCCCTACGAGCAGTACTTC
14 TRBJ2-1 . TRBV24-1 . CATSAPHRTDEQFF TGTGCCACCAGTGCGCCCCACAGGACGGATGAGCAGTTCTTC
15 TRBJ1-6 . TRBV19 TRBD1 CASSPIRDRVSPLHF TGTGCCAGTAGTCCAATCCGGGACAGGGTGTCACCCCTCCACTTT
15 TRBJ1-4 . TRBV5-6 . CASSLGGTTNEKLFF TGTGCCAGCAGCTTGGGGGGGACAACTAATGAAAAACTGTTTTTT
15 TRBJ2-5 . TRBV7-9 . CASSFLTSGGETQYF TGTGCCAGCAGCTTCCTGACTAGTGGGGGTGAAACCCAGTACTTC
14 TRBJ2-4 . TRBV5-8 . CASSLAPGTNIQYF TGTGCCAGCAGCTTGGCTCCCGGGACTAACATTCAGTACTTC
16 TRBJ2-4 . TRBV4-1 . CASSPRQLLAKNIQYF TGCGCCAGCAGCCCACGACAGCTTCTAGCCAAAAACATTCAGTACTTC
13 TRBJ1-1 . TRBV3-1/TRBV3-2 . CASSSRDAAEAFF TGTGCCAGCAGCTCCCGTGACGCCGCTGAAGCTTTCTTT
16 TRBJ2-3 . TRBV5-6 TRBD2 CASSPIGGSSTDTQYF TGTGCCAGCAGTCCAATCGGGGGGTCTAGCACAGATACGCAGTATTTT
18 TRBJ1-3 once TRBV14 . CASSQGAGDIISGNTIYF TGTGCCAGCAGCCAAGGGGCAGGGGACATCATCTCTGGAAACACCATATATTTT
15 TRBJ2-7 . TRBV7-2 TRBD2 CASSAAAGDSYEQYF TGTGCCAGCAGCGCAGCGGCGGGGGACTCCTACGAGCAGTACTTC
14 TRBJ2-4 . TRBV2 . CANSIDGGKNIQYF TGTGCCAACTCCATAGATGGGGGAAAAAACATTCAGTACTTC
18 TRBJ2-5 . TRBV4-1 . CASSQDYGRSRNQETQYF TGCGCCAGCAGCCAAGATTACGGAAGAAGTAGGAACCAAGAGACCCAGTACTTC
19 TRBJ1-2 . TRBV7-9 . CASSVGGQFIPRTNYGYTF TGTGCCAGCTCCGTAGGTGGACAGTTCATCCCCAGGACTAACTATGGCTACACCTTC
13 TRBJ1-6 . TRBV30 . CAWSVGPGVPLHF TGTGCCTGGAGTGTAGGCCCCGGGGTCCCCCTCCACTTT
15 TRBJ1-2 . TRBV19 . CASSIGYSGVYGYTF TGTGCCAGTAGTATAGGGTATAGCGGCGTCTATGGCTACACCTTC
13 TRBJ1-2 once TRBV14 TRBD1 CASSQDRTGVYTF TGTGCCAGCAGCCAAGATAGGACAGGGGTCTACACCTTC
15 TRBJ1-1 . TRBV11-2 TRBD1 CASSLVIGTGSVAFF TGTGCCAGCAGCTTAGTTATCGGGACAGGGTCGGTGGCTTTCTTT
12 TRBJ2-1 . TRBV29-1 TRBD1 CSAGQANNEQFF TGCAGCGCCGGACAGGCCAACAATGAGCAGTTCTTC
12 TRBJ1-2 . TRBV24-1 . CATSDDSYGYTF TGTGCCACCAGTGATGACAGCTATGGCTACACCTTC
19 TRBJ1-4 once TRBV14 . CASSQDLETVEGDNEKLFF TGTGCCAGCAGCCAAGATCTTGAGACAGTAGAGGGGGATAATGAAAAACTGTTTTTT
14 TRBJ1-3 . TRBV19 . CASSVGSSGNTIYF TGTGCCAGTAGTGTTGGGAGCTCTGGAAACACCATATATTTT
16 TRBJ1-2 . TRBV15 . CATSRDPGDSNYGYTF TGTGCCACCAGCAGAGATCCAGGCGACAGTAACTATGGCTACACCTTC
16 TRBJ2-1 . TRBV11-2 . CASSLGGHLRRNEQFF TGTGCCAGCAGCTTAGGGGGGCACCTCCGTCGCAATGAGCAGTTCTTC
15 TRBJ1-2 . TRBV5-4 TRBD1 CASSSRTGTNYGYTF TGTGCCAGCAGCTCCCGGACAGGAACCAACTATGGCTACACCTTC
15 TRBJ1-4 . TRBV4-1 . CASSRLRGVGEKLFF TGCGCCAGCAGCCGACTTCGGGGTGTAGGAGAAAAACTGTTTTTT
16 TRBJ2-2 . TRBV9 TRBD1 CASSERTGGSTGELFF TGTGCCAGCAGCGAGAGGACAGGGGGCAGTACCGGGGAGCTGTTTTTT
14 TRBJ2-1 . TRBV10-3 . CATQYTGTYNEQFF TGTGCCACCCAGTACACAGGGACCTACAATGAGCAGTTCTTC